This T cell receptor beta chain was documented in a study of cytomegalovirus exposure and HLA in healthy donors. On the study more broadly: Most genotyped donors, roughly 80% of some 400, had Caucasian-associated genetic ancestry.

V lost 4 bases, J lost 3 bases, and 15 bases lay in between. The CDR3 is 15 residues long. Per the germline V gene, CDR1 is ENHRY and CDR2 is SYGVKD. In the PCR, 60 Vbeta and 13 Jbeta primers were used. Sequencing used immunoSEQ multiplex PCR; TCRdb keeps in-frame clones, though not all of them. The sample includes around 75,000 clones. Study outcomes and limitations: The records held CMV serostatus as the only immune exposure information.

Note on this clone: Its antigen is still unknown.

The sample consisted of PBMCs. The TCR sequence derives from a woman aged 55-69 years in good health and CMV-seronegative. The J gene is TRBJ2-5, the V gene TRBV10-3, with D perhaps TRBD2 (6 bases). DNA for the CDR3: TGTGCCATCAGTGGAGGAGGGGTTGGCGAAGAGACCCAGTACTTC. Amino acids: CAISGGGVGEETQYF.